Each of the 28 T cell receptor beta chains below was sequenced from the same sample in a study of lymphopenia after photon versus proton radiotherapy (dated by TCRdb to the late 2010s). Libraries were constructed by the immunoSEQ multiplex PCR assay. The table was pulled from immuneACCESS by TCRdb, which kept in-frame rearrangements only. Such tables lose some clones; where checked, under half of the loss comes from unresolved V genes, and the rest has no known cause. The sample table holds about 42,000 clones, of which approximately 83% were seen once. Of the sample, over 20% is held by the ten largest clones. Sequenced here: peripheral blood, sampled from a patient treated with proton-based radiotherapy. The receptors come from a woman between 70 and 85 years old with pancreatic cancer.

V usage is TRBV5-6 and J usage is TRBJ2-6; tentatively, D is TRBD2 (5 bases). Trimming took off 4 bases at V and 0 bases at J, with 14 bases between the two ends. This CDR3 contains 17 residues. CDR1 SGHDT and CDR2 YYEEEE come from the germline V gene. CDR3 sequence reads: CASSLTGFHSGANVLTF. CDR3 coding DNA: TGTGCCAGCAGCCTTACGGGGTTTCACTCTGGGGCCAACGTCCTGACTTTC.

The chain recombines TRBV27 with TRBJ1-2; TRBD1 matches at 9 bases. Germline V gene data show CDR1 as MNHEY and CDR2 as SMNVEV (reference sequence). V lost 8 bases and J lost 5; bases outside the gene matches: 9. CDR3 length: 14 residues. This CDR3 is CASGIGDRAYGYTF. The CDR3 coding sequence is TGTGCCAGCGGGATAGGGGACAGGGCTTATGGCTACACCTTC.

This chain uses TRBV6-5 with TRBJ1-3; D is ambiguous. This CDR3 region has 13 residues. V lost 10 bases and J lost 0, with 10 bases in between. Germline CDR1 MNHEY, CDR2 SVGAGI. DNA for the CDR3: TGTGCCACAAGTTCCAGCTCTGGAAACACCATATATTTT. Residues: CATSSSSGNTIYF.

The CDR3 DNA reads TGTGCCAGCCTCGGCCAGGGCCCCTCTAAGGAGCAGTACTTC. The encoded protein is CASLGQGPSKEQYF. V usage is TRBV2 and J usage is TRBJ2-7; D is possibly TRBD1 (5 bases). The ends were cut back, 8 bases at V and 7 bases at J, with 21 bases in the middle. Germline V gene data show CDR1 as SNHLY and CDR2 as FYNNEI. The length of the CDR3 is 14 residues.

The chain joins TRBV10-3 to TRBJ2-1, with D unresolved. The CDR3 sequence is 13 residues long. Germline lookup yields CDR1 ENHRY and CDR2 SYGVKD. V was clipped by 8 bases and J by 7 bases, with 15 bases between them. The CDR3 reads CAIFSQETNEQFF. CDR3 coding DNA: TGTGCCATCTTCTCGCAGGAGACGAATGAGCAGTTCTTC.

This clone was seen once. The chain employs TRBV30 and TRBJ1-4; no reliable D call. CDR3 length: 14 amino acids. Trimming pared 1 base from V and 5 bases from J, leaving 11 bases between. Germline V lookup: CDR1 GTSNPN, CDR2 SVGIG (reference sequence). CDR3 sequence reads: CAWSDVSTNEKLFF. In DNA form, the CDR3 reads TGTGCCTGGAGTGATGTCAGCACAAATGAAAAACTGTTTTTT. Full variable domain (outside the CDR3, taken from reference TRBV30 and TRBJ1-4): SQTIHQWPATLVQPVGSPLSLECTVEGTSNPNLYWYRQAAGRGLQLLFYSVGIGQISSEVPQNLSASRPQDRQFILSSKKLLLSDSGFYLCAWSDVSTNEKLFFGSGTQLSVL.

This clone was observed a few times. This chain uses TRBV7-2 with TRBJ2-7; 8 bases agree with TRBD1. CDR1 is SGHTA and CDR2 is FQGNSA in the germline V gene. The CDR3 covers 13 residues. The V segment lost 5 bases and the J segment 9 bases; nucleotides outside the gene matches: 9. The CDR3 DNA reads as TGTGCCAGCAGCCTTTCAACACAGGGGGGGCAGTACTTC. It yields the protein CASSLSTQGGQYF.

The chain uses TRBV19 and TRBJ2-7, with 7 nucleotides matching TRBD2. Germline loops: CDR1 LNHDA, CDR2 SQIVND (reference sequence). The CDR3 totals 15 residues. The junction had 6 bases not matched to a gene; V was cut back by 1 base and J by 3 bases. The CDR3 DNA reads as TGTGCCAGTAGTATAGGCCGACTAGCTGGCTACGAGCAGTACTTC. Its protein product is CASSIGRLAGYEQYF.

This chain joins TRBV7-9 and TRBJ1-6, with TRBD1 matching over 7 bases. The CDR3 totals 14 residues. V trimming: 6 bases; J trimming: 5 bases; junction bases outside the gene matches: 4. Germline lookup yields CDR1 SEHNR and CDR2 FQNEAQ (reference sequence). The CDR3 nucleotides read TGTGCCAGCAGTCCCGGGACAGATAATTCACCCCTCCACTTT. Protein sequence: CASSPGTDNSPLHF.

This chain links TRBV19 with TRBJ2-2; no clear D. Looked up from germline, CDR1 is LNHDA and CDR2 is SQIVND (reference sequence). V lost 5 bases, J lost 0 bases, and 7 bases lay in between. There are 14 residues in the CDR3. The CDR3 loop is CASSGRTNTGELFF. The CDR3 region has the DNA TGTGCCAGTAGTGGTAGGACGAACACCGGGGAGCTGTTTTTT.

The CDR3 coding sequence is TGCGCCAGCAGCGGGTCGTTGAGTACGCAGTATTTT. Translating gives CASSGSLSTQYF. V is TRBV5-1 and J is TRBJ2-3; D gene uncertain. The length of the CDR3 is 12 residues. V was cut by 4 bases and J by 8 bases, with 11 bases left in between. The germline V gene encodes CDR1 SGHRS and CDR2 YFSETQ.

The DNA for the CDR3 is TGTGCCAGCAGCGGGAGGTCGGGGGAGCAGTACTTC. Translated, it gives CASSGRSGEQYF. This sequence joins TRBV11-3 and TRBJ2-7; D might be TRBD2 (6 bases). This CDR3 contains 12 residues. Germline V CDR1 and CDR2: SGHNT, YENEEA. V lost 5 bases and J 7 bases, leaving 12 bases between the germline ends.

This chain joins TRBV6-6 and TRBJ1-1; 7 positions agree with TRBD1. V shed 2 bases and J 4 bases; nucleotides not matched to a gene: 7. The CDR3 is 15 residues long. Germline V gene data show CDR1 as MNHNY and CDR2 as SVGAGI (reference sequence). CDR3 amino acids: CASSYNRGYGTEAFF. The DNA for the CDR3 is TGTGCCAGCAGTTACAACAGGGGATACGGCACTGAAGCTTTCTTT.

The V call is TRBV6-4, the J call TRBJ2-1; D might be TRBD2 (5 bases). CDR1 MRHNA and CDR2 SNTAGT come from the germline V gene. The CDR3 has 16 residues. V lost 0 bases and J 0 bases, leaving 9 bases between the germline ends. The CDR3 nucleotides read TGTGCCAGCAGTGACTCAGCGGCCAGCTCCTACAATGAGCAGTTCTTC. As protein: CASSDSAASSYNEQFF.

This rearrangement joins TRBV2 to TRBJ1-6, with 8 nucleotides matching TRBD1. This CDR3 region has 14 residues. V was pared by 4 bases and J by 8 bases, with 4 bases of the junction left unmatched. In germline, CDR1 is SNHLY, CDR2 FYNNEI. The CDR3 sequence: CASSVGQGDSPLHF. In DNA form, the CDR3 reads TGTGCCAGCAGTGTCGGACAGGGAGATTCACCCCTCCACTTT.

The DNA for the CDR3 is TGTGCCAGCAGCCAAGGACTTACCGACAATGAGCAGTTCTTC. It is translated as CASSQGLTDNEQFF. This chain links TRBV4-2 with TRBJ2-1; D remains ambiguous. CDR3 length equals 14 residues. CDR1 is LGHNA, CDR2 YNFKEQ, per germline. Trimming left V 1 base short and J 5 bases short, with 9 bases between.

The chain has TRBV6-5 and TRBJ2-2; a weak D match, TRBD1 (6 bases). V lost 6 bases and J 7 bases, leaving 9 bases between the germline ends. The CDR3 is made up of 12 amino acids. Per the germline V gene, CDR1 is MNHEY and CDR2 is SVGAGI. The CDR3 protein is CASSRGGGELFF. DNA of the CDR3: TGTGCCAGCAGCAGGGGCGGCGGGGAGCTGTTTTTT.

The genes are TRBV7-9 and TRBJ2-3; D is perhaps TRBD1 (5 bases). Germline-derived CDR1 and CDR2 are SEHNR and FQNEAQ (reference sequence). V shed 2 bases and J shed 5 bases, with 17 bases lying between them. The CDR3 runs 16 residues. The CDR3 spells CASSLWVGRARDTQYF. The CDR3 DNA reads TGTGCCAGCAGCTTATGGGTGGGCAGGGCTAGAGATACGCAGTATTTT.

V gene TRBV7-9 combines with J gene TRBJ1-2; 8 positions match TRBD1. Germline-derived CDR1 and CDR2 are SEHNR and FQNEAQ (reference sequence). J gave up 12 bases and V 4 bases, and 7 bases lay outside the gene matches. The CDR3 loop spans 12 amino acids. The CDR3, as DNA: TGTGCCAGCAGCTACGGACAGGGCGGACACACCTTC. It codes for CASSYGQGGHTF. Together with reference TRBV7-9 and TRBJ1-2, the CDR3 gives the full variable domain: DTGVSQNPRHKITKRGQNVTFRCDPISEHNRLYWYRQTLGQGPEFLTYFQNEAQLEKSRLLSDRFSAERPKGSFSTLEIQRTEQGDSAMYLCASSYGQGGHTFGSGTRLTVV.

This rearrangement joins TRBV6-6 to TRBJ1-5, with a weak D call TRBD1 (5 bases). V lost 8 bases to trimming and J lost 1 base, with 12 bases between them. This CDR3 comprises 14 residues. Per the germline V gene, CDR1 is MNHNY and CDR2 is SVGAGI (reference sequence). The CDR3 is CASQGGGSNQPQHF. The CDR3 DNA sequence: TGTGCCAGCCAGGGCGGAGGAAGCAATCAGCCCCAGCATTTT.

V gene TRBV6-5 combines with J gene TRBJ2-5; D unclear. The V and J ends lost 8 bases and 2 bases respectively, with 15 bases between them. The CDR3 has 14 residues. Germline V gene data show CDR1 as MNHEY and CDR2 as SVGAGI. The CDR3, as DNA: TGTGCCAGCGCCGCTGGGCTAATACAAGAGACCCAGTACTTC. Amino acid sequence: CASAAGLIQETQYF.

V is TRBV5-4 and J is TRBJ2-2; the match to TRBD2 covers 8 bases. Trimming cost V 1 base and J 1 base; bases outside gene matches: 0. Germline assignment: CDR1 SGHNT and CDR2 YYREEE (reference sequence). CDR3 length: 15 residues. The DNA of the CDR3 is TGTGCCAGCAGCTTGAGCGGGGGGAACACCGGGGAGCTGTTTTTT. This gives the protein CASSLSGGNTGELFF.

This chain connects TRBV7-6 to TRBJ1-3; D perhaps matches TRBD1 (6 bases). The CDR3 is 16 amino acids. Trimming removed 5 bases from V and 0 bases from J, with 14 bases in between. The germline CDR1 and CDR2 sequences are SGHVS and FNYEAQ. The CDR3 here is CASSLNQGFSGNTIYF. CDR3 in DNA: TGTGCCAGCAGCCTCAACCAGGGGTTCTCTGGAAACACCATATATTTT.

CDR3 sequence (DNA): TGTGCCAGCTCACCACCGTCCGCGGGAGGGTTTTTCAATGAGCAGTTCTTC. Translating gives CASSPPSAGGFFNEQFF. The gene calls are TRBV18 and TRBJ2-1; the match to TRBD2 covers 9 bases. CDR1 is KGHSH and CDR2 is LQKENI in the germline V gene. CDR3 size: 17 residues. After removal of 0 bases from V and 6 bases from J, the junction contained 9 bases not matched to a gene. Combining the CDR3 with reference TRBV18 and TRBJ2-1 gives the whole variable domain NAGVMQNPRHLVRRRGQEARLRCSPMKGHSHVYWYRQLPEEGLKFMVYLQKENIIDESGMPKERFSAEFPKEGPSILRIQQVVRGDSAAYFCASSPPSAGGFFNEQFFGPGTRLTVL.

This clone was counted only a few times. This chain uses TRBV4-1 with TRBJ2-3, with unresolved D. Looked up from germline, CDR1 is MGHRA and CDR2 is YSYEKL. With 2 bases removed from V and 5 bases from J, the gap between germline ends came to 17 bases. The CDR3 loop spans 16 amino acids. This CDR3 reads CASSQSTDRRGDTQYF. CDR3 DNA sequence: TGCGCCAGCAGCCAATCAACGGACCGACGCGGAGATACGCAGTATTTT.

V usage is TRBV12-5 and J usage is TRBJ2-6; D is unclear. CDR1 is LGHNT, CDR2 FRNRAP, per germline. V dropped 0 bases and J dropped 0 bases, with 9 bases sitting between them. CDR3 length equals 17 residues. This CDR3 reads CASGLVPMISGANVLTF. Written as DNA, the CDR3 is TGTGCTAGTGGTTTGGTTCCGATGATCTCTGGGGCCAACGTCCTGACTTTC.

V is TRBV30 and J is TRBJ1-2; D is unresolved. The CDR3 extends over 10 amino acids. Germline V gene data show CDR1 as GTSNPN and CDR2 as SVGIG (reference sequence). Trimming took off 4 bases at V and 8 bases at J, with 8 bases between the two ends. CDR3 in DNA: TGTGCCTGGAATATGGGAGGCTACACCTTC. As protein: CAWNMGGYTF.

The genes are TRBV7-3 and TRBJ2-3, with TRBD1 matching over 7 bases. The CDR3 spans 14 residues. Germline V gene sequence: CDR1 SGHTA, CDR2 FQGTGA. V shed 5 bases, J shed 3 bases, and the junction held 5 bases outside the gene matches. CDR3 sequence reads: CASSPGGLTDTQYF. As DNA, the CDR3 is TGTGCCAGCAGCCCAGGGGGTTTAACAGATACGCAGTATTTT.